This TCR beta chain was found in a study of blood T cell repertoires in COVID-19. The CDR3 is made up of 17 amino acids. The germline CDR1 and CDR2 sequences are SGHVS and FQNEAQ. The V and J ends lost 4 bases and 3 bases, in that order; junction bases with no gene match: 13. Profiled with immunoSEQ multiplex PCR; TCRdb holds only in-frame clones, not every one. The data contain about 220,000 clones, 88% of them singletons. This receptor was taken from a woman in her thirties who had recovered from COVID-19. The rearrangement links TRBV7-8 to TRBJ1-1; 8 nucleotides align to TRBD1. The sequencing input was PBMCs or T cells enriched from blood (not recorded which). Written as DNA, the CDR3 is TGTGCCAGCAGCTCCCAAGGACAGGGACAAGGAGACACTGAAGCTTTCTTT. It is translated as CASSSQGQGQGDTEAFF.